These 8 T cell receptor beta chains were all obtained from the same sample, sequenced in a study of cytomegalovirus exposure and HLA in healthy donors. A multiplex PCR was run with 60 Vbeta primers and 13 Jbeta primers. Only in-frame clones appear in the TCRdb table, and some are missing; sequencing was by immunoSEQ multiplex PCR. The sample has about 140,000 clones, 76% seen once. What was sequenced was PBMCs. The receptors were sampled from a middle-aged man in good health and CMV-seronegative.

The V call is TRBV7-9, the J call TRBJ2-3, with 8 nucleotides matching TRBD2. The CDR3 spans 16 residues. Trimming took 5 bases from V and 1 from J; bases not matched to a gene: 8. From germline, CDR1 is SEHNR and CDR2 FQNEAQ (reference sequence). The CDR3 sequence is CASSLAAGDRTDTQYF. The CDR3 DNA is TGTGCCAGCAGCCTTGCAGCGGGGGATCGCACAGATACGCAGTATTTT.

The gene calls are TRBV7-8 and TRBJ2-7; D remains ambiguous. CDR1 and CDR2 from the germline V gene are SGHVS and FQNEAQ. This CDR3 has 16 amino acids. Trimming shortened V by 1 base and J by 3 bases, and 16 bases separated the two germline ends. As DNA, the CDR3 is TGTGCCAGCAGCTTAGTTCTTACACCCCCTCTCTACGAGCAGTACTTC. Encoded protein: CASSLVLTPPLYEQYF.

The chain couples TRBV29-1 to TRBJ2-1; 7 bases map to TRBD1. This CDR3 spans 13 amino acids. Germline V lookup: CDR1 SQVTM, CDR2 ANQGSEA. V was clipped by 7 bases and J by 8 bases; unmatched bases: 11. CDR3 sequence: CSGSSRGNHEQFF. In nucleotides, the CDR3 is TGCAGCGGCTCGAGCAGGGGGAACCATGAGCAGTTCTTC.

This clone was detected only once. This sequence joins TRBV9 and TRBJ2-7; 10 nucleotides match TRBD1. Germline assignment: CDR1 SGDLS and CDR2 YYNGEE. V trimming: 7 bases; J trimming: 6 bases; junction bases outside the gene matches: 10. This CDR3 is 14 amino acids long. The CDR3 coding sequence is TGTGCCAGCCATACCGGGACAGGGGATGGCGAGCAGTACTTC. Its translation is CASHTGTGDGEQYF.

This clone has more than one count but fewer than ten. The chain links TRBV27 to TRBJ2-1; 7 nucleotides agree with TRBD2. J was trimmed by 1 base and V by 4 bases; bases with no gene match: 1. The CDR3 runs to 14 residues. CDR1 and CDR2 (germline): MNHEY, SMNVEV (reference sequence). CDR3 sequence reads: CASSSGGSYNEQFF. The CDR3, as DNA: TGTGCCAGCAGTTCCGGGGGGTCCTACAATGAGCAGTTCTTC.

The V gene is TRBV5-4, the J gene TRBJ1-2; TRBD1 is a possible D gene (6 bases). This CDR3 contains 15 residues. V lost 5 bases, J lost 4 bases, and 18 bases lay in between. From germline, CDR1 is SGHNT and CDR2 YYREEE (reference sequence). CDR3 loop: CASRLWGGQGYGYTF. CDR3 coding DNA: TGTGCCAGCAGGCTCTGGGGGGGACAAGGCTATGGCTACACCTTC.

This chain links TRBV7-3 with TRBJ2-1, with D perhaps matching TRBD2 (5 bases). The CDR3 covers 15 residues. The V end was cut by 1 base, the J end by 9 bases, with 16 bases between. The germline V gene has CDR1 SGHTA and CDR2 FQGTGA. Here the CDR3 DNA reads TGTGCCAGCAGCTTAAACGGGGTTAACCTGGGTGAGCAGTTCTTC. Its translation is CASSLNGVNLGEQFF. The full variable domain, its missing parts supplied by reference TRBV7-3 and TRBJ2-1, is GAGVSQTPSNKVTEKGKYVELRCDPISGHTALYWYRQSLGQGPEFLIYFQGTGAADDSGLPNDRFFAVRPEGSVSTLKIQRTERGDSAVYLCASSLNGVNLGEQFFGPGTRLTVL.

The V and J genes are TRBV5-8 and TRBJ1-5; D perhaps matches TRBD1 (5 bases). Germline-derived CDR1 and CDR2 are SGHTS and YDEGEE. Trimming cost V 6 bases and J 4 bases, with 17 bases left between them. This CDR3 is built from 15 residues. CDR3: CASTKGEGPNQPQHF. CDR3 DNA sequence: TGTGCCAGCACCAAAGGGGAAGGACCGAATCAGCCCCAGCATTTT.